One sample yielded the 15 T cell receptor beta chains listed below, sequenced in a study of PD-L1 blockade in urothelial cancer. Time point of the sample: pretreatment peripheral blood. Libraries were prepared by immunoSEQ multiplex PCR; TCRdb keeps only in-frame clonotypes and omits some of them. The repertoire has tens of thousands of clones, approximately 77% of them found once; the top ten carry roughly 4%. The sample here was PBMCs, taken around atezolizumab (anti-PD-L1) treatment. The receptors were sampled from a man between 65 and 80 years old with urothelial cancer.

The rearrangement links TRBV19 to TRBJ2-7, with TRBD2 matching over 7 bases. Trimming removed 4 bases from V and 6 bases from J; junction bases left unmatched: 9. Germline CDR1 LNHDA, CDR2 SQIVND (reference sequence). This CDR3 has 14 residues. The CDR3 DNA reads TGTGCCAGTAGTAATCGGGGAGGGCTGGGCGAGCAGTACTTC. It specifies CASSNRGGLGEQYF. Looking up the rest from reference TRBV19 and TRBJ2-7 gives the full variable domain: DGGITQSPKYLFRKEGQNVTLSCEQNLNHDAMYWYRQDPGQGLRLIYYSQIVNDFQKGDIAEGYSVSREKKESFPLTVTSAQKNPTAFYLCASSNRGGLGEQYFGPGTRLTVT.

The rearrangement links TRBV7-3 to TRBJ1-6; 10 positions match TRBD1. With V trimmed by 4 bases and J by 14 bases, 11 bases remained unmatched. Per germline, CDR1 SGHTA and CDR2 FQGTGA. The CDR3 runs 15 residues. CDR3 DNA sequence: TGTGCCAGCAGCTCAAGTCCCGGGACAGGGGACACCCTCCACTTT. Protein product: CASSSSPGTGDTLHF.

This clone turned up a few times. CDR3 amino acids: CASSLAGNGYTF. CDR3 in DNA: TGTGCCAGTAGTCTGGCGGGGAATGGCTACACCTTC. The chain combines TRBV19 with TRBJ1-2, with no clear D. The CDR3 has 12 residues. V lost 5 bases, J lost 6 bases, and 10 bases lay in between. Germline CDR1 reads LNHDA; CDR2 reads SQIVND (reference sequence).

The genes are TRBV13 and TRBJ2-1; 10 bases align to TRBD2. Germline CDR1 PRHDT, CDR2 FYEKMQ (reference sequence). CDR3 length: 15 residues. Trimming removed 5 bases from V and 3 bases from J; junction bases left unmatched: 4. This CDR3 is CASSKREGFYNEQFF. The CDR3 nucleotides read TGTGCCAGCAGCAAGCGGGAGGGGTTCTACAATGAGCAGTTCTTC.

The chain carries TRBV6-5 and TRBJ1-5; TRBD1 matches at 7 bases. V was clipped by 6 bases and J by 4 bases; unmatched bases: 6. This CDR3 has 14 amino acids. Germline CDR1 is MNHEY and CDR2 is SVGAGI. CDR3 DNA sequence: TGTGCCAGCAGCTACAGGGGAGGTAATCAGCCCCAGCATTTT. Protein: CASSYRGGNQPQHF.

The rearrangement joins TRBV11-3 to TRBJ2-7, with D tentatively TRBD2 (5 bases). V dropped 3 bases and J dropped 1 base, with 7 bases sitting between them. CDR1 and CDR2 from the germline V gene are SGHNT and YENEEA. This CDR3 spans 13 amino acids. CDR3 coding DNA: TGTGCCAGCAGCTTGGACTCGTCCTACGAGCAGTACTTC. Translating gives CASSLDSSYEQYF.

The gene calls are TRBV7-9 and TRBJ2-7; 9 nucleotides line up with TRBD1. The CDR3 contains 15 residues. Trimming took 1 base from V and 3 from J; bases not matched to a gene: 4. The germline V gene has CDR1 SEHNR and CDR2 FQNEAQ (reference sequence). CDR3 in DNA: TGTGCCAGCAGCTTAGACAGGGGGCGTAGCTACGAGCAGTACTTC. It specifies CASSLDRGRSYEQYF.

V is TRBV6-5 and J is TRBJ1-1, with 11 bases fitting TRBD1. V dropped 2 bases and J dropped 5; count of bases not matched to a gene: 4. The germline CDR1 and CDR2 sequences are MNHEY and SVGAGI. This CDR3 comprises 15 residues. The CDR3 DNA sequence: TGTGCCAGCAGTTACCAGGGACAGGGGGGAACTGAAGCTTTCTTT. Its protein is CASSYQGQGGTEAFF.

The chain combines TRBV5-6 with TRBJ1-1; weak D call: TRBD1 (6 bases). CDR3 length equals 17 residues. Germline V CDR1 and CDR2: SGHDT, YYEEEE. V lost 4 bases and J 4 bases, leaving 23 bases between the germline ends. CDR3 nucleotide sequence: TGTGCCAGCAGCCCAAGAGGGGGGGCTTCCTTCGCCACTGAAGCTTTCTTT. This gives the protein CASSPRGGASFATEAFF.

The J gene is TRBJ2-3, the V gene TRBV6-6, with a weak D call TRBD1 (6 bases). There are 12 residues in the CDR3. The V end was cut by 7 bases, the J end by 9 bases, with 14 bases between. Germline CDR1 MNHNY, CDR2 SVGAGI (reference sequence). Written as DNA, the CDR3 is TGTGCCAGCAACCCCGGGACAACGACGCAGTATTTT. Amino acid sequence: CASNPGTTTQYF.

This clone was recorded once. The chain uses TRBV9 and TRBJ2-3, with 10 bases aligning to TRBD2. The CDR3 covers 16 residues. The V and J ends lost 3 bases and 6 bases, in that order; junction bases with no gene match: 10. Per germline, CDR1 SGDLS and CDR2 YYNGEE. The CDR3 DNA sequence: TGTGCCAGCAGCGCGCCTCTAGCGGGAGTAGGGGATACGCAGTATTTT. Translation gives CASSAPLAGVGDTQYF.

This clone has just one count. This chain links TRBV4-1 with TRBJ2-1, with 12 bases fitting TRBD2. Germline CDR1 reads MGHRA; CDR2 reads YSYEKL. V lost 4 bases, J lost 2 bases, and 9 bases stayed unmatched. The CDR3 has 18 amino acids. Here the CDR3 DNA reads TGCGCCAGCAGCCCGGGACTAGCGGGCCGGTTTCCCTACAATGAGCAGTTCTTC. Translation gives CASSPGLAGRFPYNEQFF.

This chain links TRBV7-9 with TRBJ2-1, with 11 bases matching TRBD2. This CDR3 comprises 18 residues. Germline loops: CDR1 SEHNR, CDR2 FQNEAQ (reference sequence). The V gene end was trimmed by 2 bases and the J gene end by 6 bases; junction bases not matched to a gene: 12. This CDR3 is CASSLKLRLAGPSNEQFF. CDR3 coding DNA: TGTGCCAGCAGCTTAAAGTTGAGACTAGCGGGACCCTCCAATGAGCAGTTCTTC.

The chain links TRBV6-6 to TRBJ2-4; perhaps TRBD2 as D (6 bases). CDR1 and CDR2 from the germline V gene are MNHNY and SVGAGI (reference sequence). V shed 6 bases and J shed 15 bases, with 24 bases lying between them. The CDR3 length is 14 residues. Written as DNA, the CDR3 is TGTGCCAGCAGCCGCTTCACCACAGGACTAAATGGGTACTTC. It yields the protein CASSRFTTGLNGYF.

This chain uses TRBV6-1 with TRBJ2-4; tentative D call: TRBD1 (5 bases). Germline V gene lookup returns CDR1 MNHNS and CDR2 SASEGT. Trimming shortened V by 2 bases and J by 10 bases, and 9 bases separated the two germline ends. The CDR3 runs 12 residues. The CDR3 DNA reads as TGTGCCAGCAGTGAAAGGACACGGATTCAGTACTTC. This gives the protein CASSERTRIQYF.